This TCR beta chain is from a study of T cell changes during pregnancy in multiple sclerosis (dated by TCRdb to about 2019). The study in broad terms: Changes in the T cell repertoire over the course of pregnancy were examined in this study in women with multiple sclerosis.

To note about this clone: What antigen it recognizes has not been identified. Nothing much larger sits one base from this clone, and base qualities are not available.

The receptor library was made with the immunoSEQ multiplex PCR assay. TCRdb provides this immuneACCESS table in a form limited to in-frame rearrangements. Some clones are lacking; in checked studies, under half of them reflect an unresolved V gene, and why the rest are absent is not known. This sample is represented by about 120,000 clones; about 94% of them were singletons. The ten largest account for under 7% of the sample. From the cysteine up to the phenylalanine, the CDR3 has a length of 14 residues. Left in the record is the CDR3 DNA by itself, 42 bases read in frame from the first base. Sequences SGDLS (CDR1) and YYNGEE (CDR2) are obtained from the germline V gene. The germline V and J ends show losses of 0 bases and 5 bases respectively, and no gene match explains 2 bases of the junction.

The clonotype originates from a female donor with multiple sclerosis, enrolled in a pregnancy study. The chain couples TRBV9 to TRBJ2-1, with 7 bases in between that match TRBD1. Material: peripheral blood, obtained before pregnancy. This receptor carries the CDR3 CASSVGQGDNEQFF. The DNA reads TGTGCCAGCAGCGTAGGGCAGGGGGACAATGAGCAGTTCTTC.